This T cell receptor beta chain was sequenced during a study of regulatory T cells in long-lasting Graves disease. On the study more broadly: Positive TSH receptor antibodies alongside over 5 years of antithyroid drugs were what marked Graves' disease as persistent.

General study findings and limits: Favoring TRBV28, TRBJ1-2 and TRBJ2-5 was a feature seen in persistent disease.

CDR3 regions were amplified by Arm-PCR using iRepertoire HTBI primers to build TCR beta libraries. In the original processing: Identified segments across samples numbered some 62 TRBV and more than 12 TRBJ. One entry per CDR3 protein, called by TCRdb with MiXCR from the multiplex PCR reads. What appears here as the V and J calls and clone size reflects TCRdb's work, not the paper's. The sample lists 300,000 to 500,000 distinct CDR3 sequences; around 20% were seen once. Trimming stripped 2 bases from V and 2 bases from J, with 13 bases between. CDR3 length: 15 amino acids. The V gene's germline CDR1 is SGHTA and CDR2 FQGTGA. Time point in this sample: persistent/refractory GD, antithyroid drugs over 5 years with positive TRAb. From RNA extracted from PBMCs, the TCR library was made. This clonotype was counted at least ten times. Its antigen is unidentified.

This sequence was found in a female donor with Graves disease. The specimen was peripheral blood mononuclear cells (PBMCs), collected when the disease was refractory, from a patient treated with antithyroid drugs. V and J are TRBV7-3 and TRBJ2-7; perhaps TRBD2 as D (6 bases). This CDR3 reads CASSLSGSGPYEQYF. The CDR3 nucleotides are TGTGCCAGCAGCTTATCCGGTAGCGGTCCCTACGAGCAGTACTTC.